This section outlines one T cell receptor (beta chain) sequence together with its context. Its specificity is not known. The time point is: cycle 4 day 1 (C4D1), after around six weeks of nivolumab. Every patient was affected by relapse after autologous stem cell transplantation, while exposure to brentuximab vedotin was not uniform. Complete response, partial response or progressive disease made up the best responses. V was shortened by 4 bases and J by 4 bases, with 18 bases between the two germline ends. CDR1 and CDR2 from the germline V gene are SGHRS and YFSETQ. CDR3 size: 16 residues. The data stem from a study of PD-1 blockade in classical Hodgkin lymphoma. Turning to the study itself: The study gave patients nivolumab 3 mg/kg intravenously every 2 weeks.

Findings and caveats of the study: Differences between repertoires have undefined causes, possibly disease activity or prior therapy.

Clones were sequenced by immunoSEQ multiplex PCR, and TCRdb holds only the in-frame ones, with some missing. The sample lists approximately 100,000 clones; approximately 86% were seen once. This receptor was obtained from a human donor with classical Hodgkin lymphoma. The material was peripheral blood mononuclear cells (PBMCs), obtained before the fourth cycle of nivolumab. The V and J genes are TRBV5-1 and TRBJ2-1; possibly TRBD1 or TRBD2 for D (6 bases each). CDR3 DNA: TGCGCCAGCAGCACACAGGGATACGGGGGATACAATGAGCAGTTCTTC. Amino acid sequence: CASSTQGYGGYNEQFF.